Below, 28 T cell receptor beta chains from the same sample are listed, as sequenced in a study of blood T cell repertoires in COVID-19 (dated by TCRdb to 2020 to 2022). To prepare the library, the immunoSEQ multiplex PCR assay was applied. The immuneACCESS repertoire file appears here via TCRdb, limited to in-frame rearrangements. These files lack a portion of the clones; in checked studies, under half of the deficit traces to unresolved V genes, and the cause of the others is not known. Across this sample there are around 290,000 clones, with more than 75% seen only once. The top ten hold 7.8% of the sample. The source material was peripheral blood. These receptors all stem from a woman between 50 and 59 years old who had recovered from COVID-19.

The chain uses TRBV29-1 and TRBJ2-1; 8 bases are a match to TRBD1. V was pared by 5 bases and J by 10 bases, with 10 bases of the junction left unmatched. The CDR3 is 13 amino acids. Germline V gene data show CDR1 as SQVTM and CDR2 as ANQGSEA. This CDR3 reads CSVYWTGTLEQFF. The DNA of the CDR3 is TGCAGCGTTTATTGGACAGGGACGCTCGAGCAGTTCTTC.

The V and J genes are TRBV30 and TRBJ2-1, with D perhaps TRBD2 (5 bases). CDR1 and CDR2 from the germline V gene are GTSNPN and SVGIG (reference sequence). The V end was cut by 5 bases, the J end by 2 bases, with 13 bases between. The CDR3 covers 14 residues. The CDR3 sequence is CAWARTPAYNEQFF. The CDR3 nucleotides read TGTGCCTGGGCCCGGACTCCGGCCTACAATGAGCAGTTCTTC.

This clone has only one observation. The rearrangement uses TRBV4-2 and TRBJ2-6, with TRBD1 matching 7 bases. The CDR3 extends over 15 amino acids. Germline-derived CDR1 and CDR2 are LGHNA and YNFKEQ. Losses at the gene ends were 4 bases for V and 2 bases for J; bases not matched to a gene: 2. This chain's CDR3 is CASSLGQAGANVLTF. The CDR3 DNA is TGTGCCAGCAGCCTTGGACAGGCTGGGGCCAACGTCCTGACTTTC.

V and J are TRBV7-8 and TRBJ2-2; D is possibly TRBD2 (7 bases). CDR3 size: 16 residues. The V and J ends lost 3 bases and 1 base respectively, with 12 bases between them. Germline values: CDR1 SGHVS, CDR2 FQNEAQ. The DNA of the CDR3 is TGTGCCAGCAGCTTTTCGGGGGGCATGAACACCGGGGAGCTGTTTTTT. Amino acid sequence: CASSFSGGMNTGELFF.

The chain uses TRBV18 and TRBJ1-6; 9 bases agree with TRBD1. The CDR3 has 16 amino acids. J was trimmed by 14 bases and V by 5 bases; bases with no gene match: 16. Germline loops: CDR1 KGHSH, CDR2 LQKENI. The CDR3 DNA is TGTGCCAGCTCAATTGGACAGGGGACTCAAACGGGCACCCTCCACTTT. This translates into CASSIGQGTQTGTLHF.

The V call is TRBV19, the J call TRBJ2-7; 8 bases map to TRBD1. There are 16 residues in the CDR3. Germline loops: CDR1 LNHDA, CDR2 SQIVND (reference sequence). The J segment lost 0 bases and the V segment lost 10 bases, leaving 14 bases of the junction unmatched. Here the CDR3 DNA reads TGTGCCACCCGTAGGTGGGACAGGATTAGCTCCTACGAGCAGTACTTC. This translates into CATRRWDRISSYEQYF.

This rearrangement joins TRBV18 to TRBJ2-7; D perhaps matches TRBD1 (5 bases). The V end was cut by 9 bases, the J end by 5 bases, with 20 bases between. The CDR3 has 14 amino acids. Germline loops: CDR1 KGHSH, CDR2 LQKENI. The CDR3 reads CASTRSRDQHEQYF. The CDR3 bases are TGTGCCAGTACCAGGAGCAGGGATCAGCACGAGCAGTACTTC.

This chain links TRBV5-1 with TRBJ2-1; D is ambiguous. V lost 0 bases to trimming and J lost 8 bases, with 3 bases between them. CDR3 length equals 11 residues. Germline V gene sequence: CDR1 SGHRS, CDR2 YFSETQ. The CDR3 DNA is TGCGCCAGCAGCTTGGAGCATGAGCAGTTCTTC. Protein product: CASSLEHEQFF. The full variable domain, in which reference TRBV5-1 and TRBJ2-1 provide the parts outside the CDR3, is KAGVTQTPRYLIKTRGQQVTLSCSPISGHRSVSWYQQTPGQGLQFLFEYFSETQRNKGNFPGRFSGRQFSNSRSEMNVSTLELGDSALYLCASSLEHEQFFGPGTRLTVL.

The chain carries TRBV11-3 and TRBJ2-1; the match to TRBD2 covers 10 bases. Germline V gene lookup returns CDR1 SGHNT and CDR2 YENEEA. The ends lost 5 bases at V and 9 bases at J; junction bases unmatched: 13. The CDR3 loop spans 16 amino acids. The CDR3 DNA is TGTGCCAGCAGCACCGGGACTAGCGCTGTAGTCGGTGAGCAGTTCTTC. Encoded protein: CASSTGTSAVVGEQFF.

In its sample, this clone was seen a few times. The DNA of the CDR3 is TGCGCCAACCTGCCCGGGACAGCATCAAAGGTCGGAGAGACCCAGTACTTC. It translates to CANLPGTASKVGETQYF. The chain has TRBV10-1 and TRBJ2-5; 7 nucleotides match TRBD1. This CDR3 is built from 17 residues. Germline CDR1 and CDR2: WNHNN and SYGVQD (reference sequence). J gave up 4 bases and V 10 bases, and 21 bases lay outside the gene matches.

The V and J genes are TRBV28 and TRBJ2-7; 7 bases are shared with TRBD1. CDR1 is MDHEN and CDR2 is SYDVKM in the germline V gene. The CDR3 has 16 amino acids. V lost 1 base to trimming and J lost 6 bases; unmatched junction nucleotides: 12. This chain's CDR3 is CASSLFRQGVRGEQYF. Here the CDR3 DNA reads TGTGCCAGCAGTTTATTTAGACAGGGAGTTAGAGGCGAGCAGTACTTC.

The chain combines TRBV6-5 with TRBJ1-1, with D maybe TRBD1 (5 bases). In germline, CDR1 is MNHEY, CDR2 SVGAGI. The CDR3 loop spans 12 amino acids. V lost 4 bases to trimming and J lost 10 bases, with 13 bases between them. The CDR3 loop reads CASSLSGRTAFF. The CDR3 DNA is TGTGCCAGCAGTTTGTCAGGGAGGACAGCTTTCTTT.

The gene calls are TRBV11-3 and TRBJ2-2; the D is unclear. The CDR3 runs 14 residues. Germline CDR1 and CDR2: SGHNT and YENEEA. Trimming shortened V by 3 bases and J by 7 bases, and 12 bases separated the two germline ends. CDR3 sequence reads: CASSFATVSGELFF. The DNA of the CDR3 is TGTGCCAGCAGCTTTGCAACGGTTAGCGGGGAGCTGTTTTTT.

J is TRBJ1-1 and V is TRBV30; 9 positions match TRBD1. Germline V gene sequence: CDR1 GTSNPN, CDR2 SVGIG (reference sequence). Losses at the gene ends were 1 base for V and 7 bases for J; bases not matched to a gene: 7. The CDR3 sequence is 14 residues long. This CDR3 is CAWSGRQGGFEAFF. The DNA of the CDR3 is TGTGCCTGGAGTGGTCGACAGGGGGGCTTTGAAGCTTTCTTT. The whole variable domain, filled in from reference TRBV30 and TRBJ1-1, reads SQTIHQWPATLVQPVGSPLSLECTVEGTSNPNLYWYRQAAGRGLQLLFYSVGIGQISSEVPQNLSASRPQDRQFILSSKKLLLSDSGFYLCAWSGRQGGFEAFFGQGTRLTVV.

As concerns this clone: Other DNA sequences within the sample encode an identical CDR3. V gene TRBV18 combines with J gene TRBJ1-1; a weak D match, TRBD1 (5 bases). V was trimmed by 1 base and J by 1 base, leaving 7 bases between them. This CDR3 comprises 14 residues. In germline, CDR1 is KGHSH, CDR2 LQKENI. Written as DNA, the CDR3 is TGTGCCAGCTCACCACGGGGGGAGAACACTGAAGCTTTCTTT. Translated, it gives CASSPRGENTEAFF.

The rearrangement uses TRBV27 and TRBJ2-7; D call uncertain. Germline loops: CDR1 MNHEY, CDR2 SMNVEV (reference sequence). This CDR3 comprises 13 residues. V lost 8 bases to trimming and J lost 2 bases, with 13 bases between them. The CDR3 sequence is CASGAPGAYEQYF. The DNA of the CDR3 is TGTGCCAGCGGTGCTCCGGGTGCCTACGAGCAGTACTTC.

This chain connects TRBV6-6 to TRBJ1-2; D not resolved. Germline V lookup: CDR1 MNHNY, CDR2 SVGAGI (reference sequence). CDR3 length: 12 amino acids. V gave up 7 bases and J gave up 6 bases, with 12 bases separating them. The CDR3 coding sequence is TGTGCCAGCAACCAACCGGGTGATGGCTACACCTTC. It translates to CASNQPGDGYTF.

To note about this clone: Other DNA variants within this sample encode the same CDR3. The chain carries TRBV28 and TRBJ1-2, with TRBD1 as a possible D gene (5 bases). The CDR3 is made up of 13 amino acids. Germline CDR1 and CDR2: MDHEN and SYDVKM. V lost 3 bases and J lost 5, with 10 bases in between. This CDR3 is CASSLGGRYGYTF. The CDR3 DNA follows: TGTGCCAGCAGTTTGGGGGGTCGGTATGGCTACACCTTC.

The genes are TRBV27 and TRBJ1-1; D is unclear. Per germline, CDR1 MNHEY and CDR2 SMNVEV (reference sequence). Trimming removed 4 bases at V and 4 bases at J, with 10 bases between. The CDR3 is 13 residues long. The CDR3 sequence is CASSWRRSTEAFF. Written as DNA, the CDR3 is TGTGCCAGCAGTTGGCGGAGGAGCACTGAAGCTTTCTTT.

The CDR3 is CASSLDRASGSLEQFF. CDR3 nucleotide sequence: TGTGCCAGCAGCTTAGATAGGGCTAGCGGGAGTCTTGAGCAGTTCTTC. The chain recombines TRBV7-8 with TRBJ2-1; TRBD2 agrees at 10 bases. Germline lookup yields CDR1 SGHVS and CDR2 FQNEAQ. Trimming cost V 1 base and J 9 bases; bases outside gene matches: 9. This CDR3 has 16 residues. Drawing the rest from reference TRBV7-8 and TRBJ2-1, the complete variable domain is GAGVSQSPRYKVAKRGQDVALRCDPISGHVSLFWYQQALGQGPEFLTYFQNEAQLDKSGLPSDRFFAERPEGSVSTLKIQRTQQEDSAVYLCASSLDRASGSLEQFFGPGTRLTVL.

The chain is built from TRBV28 and TRBJ2-1; 14 bases line up with TRBD2. The length of the CDR3 is 16 residues. Looked up from germline, CDR1 is MDHEN and CDR2 is SYDVKM. V shed 5 bases and J 11 bases; nucleotides not matched to a gene: 11. DNA of the CDR3: TGTGCCAGCAGTGAACAACCGGGACTAGCGGGGGCCAAGCAGTTCTTC. This translates into CASSEQPGLAGAKQFF. Full variable domain (rest looked up from reference TRBV28 and TRBJ2-1): DVKVTQSSRYLVKRTGEKVFLECVQDMDHENMFWYRQDPGLGLRLIYFSYDVKMKEKGDIPEGYSVSREKKERFSLILESASTNQTSMYLCASSEQPGLAGAKQFFGPGTRLTVL.

The chain employs TRBV7-2 and TRBJ2-7, with 9 bases matching TRBD1. Germline V CDR1 and CDR2: SGHTA, FQGNSA. Trimming cost V 2 bases and J 3 bases; bases outside gene matches: 5. This CDR3 has 15 amino acids. CDR3: CASSLIPGQGYEQYF. The CDR3 DNA follows: TGTGCCAGCAGCTTAATACCGGGACAGGGCTACGAGCAGTACTTC. Full variable domain (rest looked up from reference TRBV7-2 and TRBJ2-7): GAGVSQSPSNKVTEKGKDVELRCDPISGHTALYWYRQSLGQGLEFLIYFQGNSAPDKSGLPSDRFSAERTGGSVSTLTIQRTQQEDSAVYLCASSLIPGQGYEQYFGPGTRLTVT.

The chain couples TRBV7-2 to TRBJ2-5; 12 nucleotides line up with TRBD2. This CDR3 has 17 amino acids. V lost 6 bases to trimming and J lost 1 base; unmatched junction nucleotides: 9. The germline V gene has CDR1 SGHTA and CDR2 FQGNSA. The CDR3: CASSTGTSGRRQETQYF. The CDR3 DNA reads TGTGCCAGCAGTACCGGGACTAGCGGGCGACGCCAAGAGACCCAGTACTTC.

The V gene is TRBV19, the J gene TRBJ1-2; 7 bases map to TRBD1. CDR1 and CDR2 from the germline V gene are LNHDA and SQIVND (reference sequence). This CDR3 has 12 residues. The J segment lost 2 bases and the V segment lost 9 bases, leaving 3 bases of the junction unmatched. CDR3 sequence: CASQTGNYGYTF. In DNA form, the CDR3 reads TGTGCCAGCCAGACAGGGAACTATGGCTACACCTTC.

V and J are TRBV2 and TRBJ1-5, with 7 bases lining up with TRBD1. The germline CDR1 and CDR2 sequences are SNHLY and FYNNEI. V shed 7 bases, J shed 8 bases, and the junction held 8 bases outside the gene matches. The CDR3 contains 13 residues. CDR3 amino acids: CASNYGTAEPQHF. The CDR3 DNA sequence: TGTGCCAGCAATTACGGGACAGCGGAGCCCCAGCATTTT.

This chain connects TRBV7-6 to TRBJ2-7, with a tentative D call TRBD1 (6 bases). V dropped 5 bases and J dropped 0 bases, with 11 bases sitting between them. This CDR3 comprises 14 residues. Looked up from germline, CDR1 is SGHVS and CDR2 is FNYEAQ. CDR3 protein: CASSTGTYSYEQYF. In DNA, the CDR3 is TGTGCCAGCAGCACCGGGACATACTCCTACGAGCAGTACTTC.

The V and J genes are TRBV19 and TRBJ1-1; 9 nucleotides agree with TRBD1. The CDR3 sequence is 14 residues long. The junction had 11 bases not matched to a gene; V was cut back by 7 bases and J by 8 bases. Per the germline V gene, CDR1 is LNHDA and CDR2 is SQIVND (reference sequence). CDR3 coding DNA: TGTGCCAGTAAGGAAGACAGGGGGTCCTCCGAAGCTTTCTTT. Protein product: CASKEDRGSSEAFF.

V and J are TRBV5-6 and TRBJ2-1; the D gene is possibly TRBD1 (5 bases). V lost 1 base to trimming and J lost 3 bases, with 11 bases between them. The CDR3 runs to 15 residues. Germline V gene sequence: CDR1 SGHDT, CDR2 YYEEEE. In DNA, the CDR3 is TGTGCCAGCAGCTTGATTGGTAGGGGCTACAATGAGCAGTTCTTC. Protein: CASSLIGRGYNEQFF.